This T cell receptor beta chain stems from a study of blood T cell repertoires in COVID-19. Background on the study: Samples came from the United States, Italy and Spain, spanning acute and convalescent COVID-19. Sources were T cells, B-cell-depleted T cells, or PBMCs; the material itself was cDNA or gDNA.

Methods used by the authors: Counts of nucleated cells, estimated from reference gene primer amplification, were obtained. TCRdb's copy holds only in-frame clones and misses some; the assay was immunoSEQ multiplex PCR. V and J calls and clone size are as listed in that table; D and trimming were resolved from the DNA. Of about 170,000 clones in the sample, around 86% were seen once. V was pared by 1 base and J by 3 bases, with 2 bases of the junction left unmatched. Per the germline V gene, CDR1 is SEHNR and CDR2 is FQNEAQ (reference sequence). The CDR3 loop spans 15 amino acids. The receptor was isolated from a woman over 75 in a cohort sampled during active or convalescent COVID-19. Source material: peripheral blood. The rearrangement links TRBV7-9 to TRBJ1-3; 8 bases fit TRBD1. The DNA for the CDR3 is TGTGCCAGCAGCTTAGGGACAGGGTTTGGAAACACCATATATTTT. It specifies CASSLGTGFGNTIYF.